These 9 T cell receptor beta chains came from one sample sequenced in a study of shared clonotypes between healthy human individuals (TCRdb year 2020). The library was prepared using the immunoSEQ multiplex PCR assay. What TCRdb holds here is the immuneACCESS table cut down to in-frame rearrangements. Part of the clones is not present; checked against another copy, under half of the missing clones reflect an unresolved V gene, and the others are unexplained. The sample contains 2,500,000 or so clones, about nine tenths of them found a single time. The ten biggest clones cover more than 0.35% of the sample. The sequencing sample was made of naive CD4+ T cells from PBMCs. The label giving this sample's cell subset or site can be read as: CD45RA+ positively selected. All receptors derive from a man aged 18 to 29 in good health. Some clones in this sample may be carry-over from other donors' samples.

The genes are TRBV6-5 and TRBJ1-4; D may be TRBD1 (6 bases). CDR1 is MNHEY, CDR2 SVGAGI, per germline. Trimming removed 0 bases at V and 8 bases at J, with 13 bases between. The CDR3 covers 15 residues. The CDR3 DNA follows: TGTGCCAGCAGTTACTCCGGGGGCCAGGGGGAAAAACTGTTTTTT. It codes for CASSYSGGQGEKLFF.

The chain uses TRBV4-3 and TRBJ2-5; 7 nucleotides align to TRBD1. CDR1 LGHNA and CDR2 YSLEER come from the germline V gene. This CDR3 has 16 amino acids. J gave up 5 bases and V 4 bases, and 13 bases lay outside the gene matches. The CDR3 here is CASSRIQGLSGETQYF. The CDR3 region has the DNA TGCGCCAGCAGCCGCATACAGGGGCTGAGTGGCGAGACCCAGTACTTC.

About this clone: Other DNA sequences in this sample translate to the same CDR3. The chain carries TRBV11-2 and TRBJ2-7; 8 bases map to TRBD2. The J segment lost 1 base and the V segment lost 1 base, leaving 3 bases of the junction unmatched. The CDR3 spans 15 residues. Germline CDR1 is SGHAT and CDR2 is FQNNGV. This chain's CDR3 is CASSLVAGGSYEQYF. For the CDR3, the DNA is TGTGCCAGCAGCTTAGTCGCGGGAGGTTCCTACGAGCAGTACTTC.

The chain combines TRBV9 with TRBJ1-2, with D possibly matching TRBD1 (6 bases). The CDR3 is 15 residues long. In germline, CDR1 is SGDLS, CDR2 YYNGEE. V shed 0 bases and J shed 2 bases, with 11 bases lying between them. CDR3 nucleotide sequence: TGTGCCAGCAGCGTAGCCCAGGGGCGAAACTATGGCTACACCTTC. Its translation is CASSVAQGRNYGYTF.

CDR3 DNA sequence: TGTGCCAGCAGCCAAGACCGGGCCAAAGGCGATAATCAGCCCCAGCATTTT. It codes for CASSQDRAKGDNQPQHF. The chain has TRBV4-2 and TRBJ1-5, with D unresolved. Germline V gene data show CDR1 as LGHNA and CDR2 as YNFKEQ. The CDR3 is made up of 17 amino acids. Trimming cost V 0 bases and J 4 bases, with 16 bases left between them.

The chain is built from TRBV27 and TRBJ2-1; 9 nucleotides match TRBD2. Trimming cost V 3 bases and J 2 bases; bases outside gene matches: 8. The germline CDR1 and CDR2 sequences are MNHEY and SMNVEV (reference sequence). CDR3 length: 17 amino acids. The CDR3 bases are TGTGCCAGCAGTTTTCGGGCTAGCGGGAATACCTACAATGAGCAGTTCTTC. Translation gives CASSFRASGNTYNEQFF.

The gene calls are TRBV29-1 and TRBJ1-2; weak D call: TRBD1 (5 bases). The CDR3 sequence is 12 residues long. V was trimmed by 5 bases and J by 8 bases, leaving 15 bases between them. CDR1 and CDR2 from the germline V gene are SQVTM and ANQGSEA. CDR3: CSVSRQGQGYTF. CDR3 nucleotide sequence: TGCAGCGTTTCCCGCCAGGGTCAGGGCTACACCTTC.

CDR3 DNA sequence: TGTGCCAGCAGCAACCGACTAGCGAGCAATGAGCAGTTCTTC. Translating it yields CASSNRLASNEQFF. This rearrangement joins TRBV7-8 to TRBJ2-1, with 8 positions matching TRBD2. The CDR3 covers 14 residues. The V segment lost 5 bases and the J segment 6 bases; nucleotides outside the gene matches: 6. Germline V gives CDR1 SGHVS, CDR2 FQNEAQ.

V usage is TRBV15 and J usage is TRBJ2-7; D remains unclear. Germline V gene lookup returns CDR1 LNHNV and CDR2 YYDKDF (reference sequence). This CDR3 is built from 12 residues. V shed 5 bases and J shed 1 base, with 6 bases lying between them. The CDR3 region has the DNA TGTGCCACCAGCCTTGAATCCTACGAGCAGTACTTC. It yields the protein CATSLESYEQYF.